This section outlines one T cell receptor beta chain sequence together with its context. Use of 60 Vbeta and 13 Jbeta primers characterized the PCR. Original data processing: Later, an analysis found 80 million or so unique TCR beta chains, and 10 million to 11 million of these were shared. Libraries were prepared by immunoSEQ multiplex PCR; TCRdb keeps only in-frame clonotypes and omits some of them. V and J calls and clone size are as listed in that table; D and trimming were resolved from the DNA. This table holds about 130,000 clones, roughly 84% found once. The data were taken from a study of cytomegalovirus exposure and HLA in healthy donors. Germline values: CDR1 SGHTS, CDR2 YDEGEE. This CDR3 has 13 residues. The V end lost 0 bases, the J end lost 2 bases, and 5 bases lay between the germline ends.

Sequencing was carried out using PBMCs. The TCR originated in a girl between 2 and 10 years old in good health and CMV-seronegative. The V call is TRBV5-8, the J call TRBJ1-2; D not certain. The CDR3 DNA reads as TGTGCCAGCAGCTTGGGAGGGAACTATGGCTACACCTTC. Residues: CASSLGGNYGYTF.